This TCR beta chain was found in a study of T cell changes during pregnancy in multiple sclerosis. Generated by immunoSEQ multiplex PCR, the TCRdb table keeps only in-frame clones and is missing some. The table records roughly 49,000 clones, approximately 92% of them present only once. The CDR3 consists of 14 residues. Per germline, CDR1 SGHTA and CDR2 FQGNSA. Deletions cut 5 bases from V and 4 bases from J, with 11 bases between. The rearrangement links TRBV7-2 to TRBJ1-4; no reliable D call. The sample was peripheral blood, taken after pregnancy. This receptor was obtained from a female donor with multiple sclerosis, enrolled in a pregnancy study. The CDR3 bases are TGTGCCAGCAGCGAACAGAATATTAATGAAAAACTGTTTTTT. This translates into CASSEQNINEKLFF.